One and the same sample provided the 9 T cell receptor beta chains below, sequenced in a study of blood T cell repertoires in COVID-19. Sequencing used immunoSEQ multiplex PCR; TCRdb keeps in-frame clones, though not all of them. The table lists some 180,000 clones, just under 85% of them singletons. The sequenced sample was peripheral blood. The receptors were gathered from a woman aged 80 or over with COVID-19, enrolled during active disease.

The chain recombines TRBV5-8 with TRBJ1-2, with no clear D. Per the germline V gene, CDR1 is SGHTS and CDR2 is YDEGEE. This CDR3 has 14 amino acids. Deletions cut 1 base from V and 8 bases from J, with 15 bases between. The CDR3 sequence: CASSLIAHPYGYTF. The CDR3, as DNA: TGTGCCAGCAGCTTGATAGCTCACCCGTACGGCTACACCTTC.

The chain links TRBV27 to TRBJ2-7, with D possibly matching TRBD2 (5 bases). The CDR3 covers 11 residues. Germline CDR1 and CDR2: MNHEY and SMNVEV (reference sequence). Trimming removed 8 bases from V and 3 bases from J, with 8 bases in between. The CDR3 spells CASGRRYEQYF. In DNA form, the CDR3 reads TGTGCCAGCGGGAGACGCTACGAGCAGTACTTC.

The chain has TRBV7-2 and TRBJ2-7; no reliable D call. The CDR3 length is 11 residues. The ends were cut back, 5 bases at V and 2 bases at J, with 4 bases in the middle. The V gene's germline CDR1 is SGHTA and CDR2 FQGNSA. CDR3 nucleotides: TGTGCCAGCAGCCAGGCCTACGAGCAGTACTTC. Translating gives CASSQAYEQYF. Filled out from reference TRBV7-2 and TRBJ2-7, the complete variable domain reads GAGVSQSPSNKVTEKGKDVELRCDPISGHTALYWYRQSLGQGLEFLIYFQGNSAPDKSGLPSDRFSAERTGGSVSTLTIQRTQQEDSAVYLCASSQAYEQYFGPGTRLTVT.

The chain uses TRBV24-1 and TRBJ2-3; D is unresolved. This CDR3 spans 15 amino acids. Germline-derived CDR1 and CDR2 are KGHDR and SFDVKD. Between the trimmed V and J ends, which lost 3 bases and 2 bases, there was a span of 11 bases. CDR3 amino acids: CATSDATETTDTQYF. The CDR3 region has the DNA TGTGCCACCAGTGATGCAACAGAGACCACAGATACGCAGTATTTT.

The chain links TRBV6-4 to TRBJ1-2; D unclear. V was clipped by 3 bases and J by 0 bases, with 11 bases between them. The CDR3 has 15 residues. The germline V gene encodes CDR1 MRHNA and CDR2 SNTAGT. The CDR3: CASSEKRRANYGYTF. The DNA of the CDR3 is TGTGCCAGCAGTGAAAAGCGCAGAGCTAACTATGGCTACACCTTC.

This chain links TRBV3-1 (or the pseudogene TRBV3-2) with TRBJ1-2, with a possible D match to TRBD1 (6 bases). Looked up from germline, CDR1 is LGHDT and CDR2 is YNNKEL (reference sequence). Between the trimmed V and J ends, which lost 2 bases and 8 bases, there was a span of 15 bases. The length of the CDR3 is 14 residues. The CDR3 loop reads CASSQFGGLAGYTF. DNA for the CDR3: TGTGCCAGCAGCCAATTTGGGGGCCTGGCGGGCTACACCTTC.

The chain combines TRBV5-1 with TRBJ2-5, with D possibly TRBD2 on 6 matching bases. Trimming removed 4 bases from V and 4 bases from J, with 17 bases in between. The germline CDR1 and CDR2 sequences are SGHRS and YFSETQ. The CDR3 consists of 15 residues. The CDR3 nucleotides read TGCGCCAGCAGCGCGGAGGGCAGGGTGTTAGAGACCCAGTACTTC. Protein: CASSAEGRVLETQYF.

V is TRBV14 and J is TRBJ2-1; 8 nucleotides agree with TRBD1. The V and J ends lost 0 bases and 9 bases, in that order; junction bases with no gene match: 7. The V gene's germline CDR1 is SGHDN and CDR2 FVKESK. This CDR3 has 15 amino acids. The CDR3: CASSQEARGRSEQFF. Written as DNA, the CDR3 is TGTGCCAGCAGCCAAGAAGCCAGGGGGCGGAGTGAGCAGTTCTTC.

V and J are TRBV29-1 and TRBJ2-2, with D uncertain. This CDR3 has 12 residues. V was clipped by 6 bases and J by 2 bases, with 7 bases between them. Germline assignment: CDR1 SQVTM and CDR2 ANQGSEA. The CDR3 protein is CSVRNNTGELFF. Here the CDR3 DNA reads TGCAGCGTGCGAAACAACACCGGGGAGCTGTTTTTT.